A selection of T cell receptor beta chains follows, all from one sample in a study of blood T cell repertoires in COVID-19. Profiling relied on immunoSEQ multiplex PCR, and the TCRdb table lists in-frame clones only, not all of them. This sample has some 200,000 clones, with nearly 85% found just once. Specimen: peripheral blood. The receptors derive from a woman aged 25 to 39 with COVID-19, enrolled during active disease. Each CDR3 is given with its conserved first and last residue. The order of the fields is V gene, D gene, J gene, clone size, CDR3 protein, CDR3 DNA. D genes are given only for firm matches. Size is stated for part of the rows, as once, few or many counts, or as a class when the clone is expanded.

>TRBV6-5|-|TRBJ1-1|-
CASSYSGDGEAFF
TGTGCCAGCAGTTACTCGGGCGACGGTGAAGCTTTCTTT
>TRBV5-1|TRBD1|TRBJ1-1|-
CASSRTGLEDTEAFF
TGCGCCAGCAGCCGGACAGGATTGGAGGACACTGAAGCTTTCTTT
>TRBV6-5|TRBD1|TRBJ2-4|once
CASSYGQGSNIQYF
TGTGCCAGCAGTTACGGACAGGGATCCAACATTCAGTACTTC
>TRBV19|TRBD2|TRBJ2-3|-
CASSQAGGTDTQYF
TGTGCCAGTAGTCAGGCGGGGGGCACAGATACGCAGTATTTT
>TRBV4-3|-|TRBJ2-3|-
CASSQDKRGGTDTQYF
TGCGCCAGCAGCCAAGATAAAAGGGGTGGTACAGATACGCAGTATTTT
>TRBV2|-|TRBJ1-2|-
CASVWGTLYGYTF
TGTGCCAGCGTATGGGGGACACTCTATGGCTACACCTTC
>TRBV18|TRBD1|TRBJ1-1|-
CASSLQAGGNTEAFF
TGTGCCAGCTCACTCCAGGCAGGGGGAAACACTGAAGCTTTCTTT
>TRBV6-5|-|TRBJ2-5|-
CASSYPAGAQYF
TGTGCCAGCAGTTACCCCGCCGGGGCCCAGTACTTC
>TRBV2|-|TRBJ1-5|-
CASSERGYSNQPQHF
TGTGCCAGCAGTGAAAGGGGTTATAGCAATCAGCCCCAGCATTTT
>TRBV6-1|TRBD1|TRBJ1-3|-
CASSEDRGDTIYF
TGTGCCAGCAGTGAGGACAGGGGGGACACCATATATTTT
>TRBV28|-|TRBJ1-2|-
CASSPGGAGNYGYTF
TGTGCCAGCAGCCCCGGGGGGGCGGGTAACTATGGCTACACCTTC
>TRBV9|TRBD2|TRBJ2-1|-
CASSHPTSGGKDEQFF
TGTGCCAGCAGCCATCCCACTAGCGGGGGGAAGGATGAGCAGTTCTTC
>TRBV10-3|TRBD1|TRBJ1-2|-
CAISESSGDRDGYTF
TGTGCCATCAGTGAGTCGAGCGGGGACAGGGATGGCTACACCTTC
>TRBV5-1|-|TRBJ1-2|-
CASSLEVGQNYGYTF
TGCGCCAGCAGCTTGGAAGTGGGGCAGAACTATGGCTACACCTTC
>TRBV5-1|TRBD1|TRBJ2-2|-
CASSLGDSNTGELFF
TGCGCCAGCAGCTTGGGGGACAGTAACACCGGGGAGCTGTTTTTT
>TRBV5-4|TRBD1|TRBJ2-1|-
CASRLTGTGYNEQFF
TGTGCCAGCAGGCTAACCGGGACAGGATACAATGAGCAGTTCTTC
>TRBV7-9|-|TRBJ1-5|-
CASRSGASQPQHF
TGTGCCAGCAGATCAGGGGCGAGTCAGCCCCAGCATTTT
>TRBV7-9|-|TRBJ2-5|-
CASSDGGTQYF
TGTGCCAGCAGCGACGGGGGGACCCAGTACTTC
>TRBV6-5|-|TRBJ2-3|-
CASSQGIEAQYF
TGTGCCAGCAGTCAGGGTATTGAGGCGCAGTATTTT
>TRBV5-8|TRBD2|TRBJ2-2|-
CASGREILTGELFF
TGTGCCAGCGGGAGGGAGATTCTTACCGGGGAGCTGTTTTTT
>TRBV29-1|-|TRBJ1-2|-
CSVTRGGGYTF
TGCAGCGTTACAAGGGGCGGTGGCTACACCTTC
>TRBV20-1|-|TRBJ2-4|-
CSASQGLAKNIQYF
TGCAGTGCTAGTCAGGGCCTAGCCAAAAACATTCAGTACTTC